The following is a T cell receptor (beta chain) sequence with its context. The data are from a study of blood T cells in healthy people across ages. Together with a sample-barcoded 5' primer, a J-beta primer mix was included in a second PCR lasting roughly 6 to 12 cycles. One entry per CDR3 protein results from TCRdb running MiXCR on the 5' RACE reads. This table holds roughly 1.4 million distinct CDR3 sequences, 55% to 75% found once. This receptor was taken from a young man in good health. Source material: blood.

In nucleotides, the CDR3 is TGCGCCAGCAGCCAAGATTGGCAGGGGGCGTACAATGAGCAGTTCTTC. This encodes CASSQDWQGAYNEQFF. The chain has TRBV4-1 and TRBJ2-1; TRBD1 matches at 8 bases. CDR1 is MGHRA, CDR2 YSYEKL, per germline. The CDR3 totals 16 residues. With V trimmed by 0 bases and J by 4 bases, 5 bases remained unmatched.